The next 25 T cell receptor beta chains were all read from a single sample in a study of cytotoxic CD8 clonotypes in ibrutinib-treated CLL. The data were produced by immunoSEQ multiplex PCR, yet TCRdb's version contains in-frame clones alone and is incomplete. The sample holds some 200,000 clones, over 60% seen once. Here the sequenced sample was PBMCs, taken after 24 months of ibrutinib treatment. These receptor sequences come from a human donor with chronic lymphocytic leukemia.

The chain has TRBV7-2 and TRBJ2-5, with D uncertain. Germline V gene data show CDR1 as SGHTA and CDR2 as FQGNSA. The CDR3 runs 15 residues. The V end was cut by 1 base, the J end by 4 bases, with 13 bases between. Here the CDR3 reads CASSLVDSFRETQYF. The CDR3 coding sequence is TGTGCCAGCAGCTTAGTGGATAGCTTCCGAGAGACCCAGTACTTC.

The V gene is TRBV4-1, the J gene TRBJ1-2; D unresolved. The CDR3 length is 14 residues. V lost 1 base to trimming and J lost 8 bases, with 14 bases between them. Per the germline V gene, CDR1 is MGHRA and CDR2 is YSYEKL. In nucleotides, the CDR3 is TGCGCCAGCAGCCAAGGCTTCGATACGGCAGGCTACACCTTC. This sequence encodes CASSQGFDTAGYTF.

The chain uses TRBV19 and TRBJ2-3, with a possible D match to TRBD2 (7 bases). There are 17 residues in the CDR3. Germline values: CDR1 LNHDA, CDR2 SQIVND (reference sequence). V shed 4 bases and J shed 3 bases, with 20 bases lying between them. The DNA of the CDR3 is TGTGCCAGTAGTACCTTCGGGGGGCGGGAGTATACAGATACGCAGTATTTT. This codes for CASSTFGGREYTDTQYF.

The V and J genes are TRBV28 and TRBJ2-7; either TRBD1 or TRBD2 may supply D (5 bases each). The germline V and J ends were trimmed by 5 bases and 3 bases, with 17 bases remaining between them. Germline CDR1 and CDR2: MDHEN and SYDVKM. The CDR3 runs 15 residues. This CDR3 is CASSQLGPQFYEQYF. The CDR3 nucleotides are TGTGCCAGCAGTCAACTGGGACCACAATTCTACGAGCAGTACTTC. Combining the CDR3 with reference TRBV28 and TRBJ2-7 gives the whole variable domain DVKVTQSSRYLVKRTGEKVFLECVQDMDHENMFWYRQDPGLGLRLIYFSYDVKMKEKGDIPEGYSVSREKKERFSLILESASTNQTSMYLCASSQLGPQFYEQYFGPGTRLTVT.

CDR3: CASSYLRTSNSNEQFF. The CDR3 DNA follows: TGTGCCAGCAGTTACTTAAGGACTAGCAATAGCAATGAGCAGTTCTTC. The chain uses TRBV6-5 and TRBJ2-1; 8 bases fit TRBD2. The CDR3 has 16 residues. V lost 1 base, J lost 6 bases, and 8 bases stayed unmatched. Germline assignment: CDR1 MNHEY and CDR2 SVGAGI.

The chain uses TRBV29-1 and TRBJ1-4; 9 bases fit TRBD1. The J segment lost 5 bases and the V segment lost 4 bases, leaving 5 bases of the junction unmatched. The germline CDR1 and CDR2 sequences are SQVTM and ANQGSEA. CDR3 length: 14 residues. The CDR3 sequence is CSVGTGGANEKLFF. CDR3 in DNA: TGCAGCGTTGGAACAGGGGGCGCGAATGAAAAACTGTTTTTT.

This clone was detected once. This chain uses TRBV7-2 with TRBJ2-7; 7 bases are shared with TRBD1. The CDR3 length is 14 residues. Trimming took 8 bases from V and 1 from J; bases not matched to a gene: 8. The germline V gene encodes CDR1 SGHTA and CDR2 FQGNSA. CDR3 loop: CASGETGFSYEQYF. The CDR3 nucleotides read TGTGCCAGCGGAGAGACAGGGTTTTCCTACGAGCAGTACTTC. The whole variable domain, filled in from reference TRBV7-2 and TRBJ2-7, reads GAGVSQSPSNKVTEKGKDVELRCDPISGHTALYWYRQSLGQGLEFLIYFQGNSAPDKSGLPSDRFSAERTGGSVSTLTIQRTQQEDSAVYLCASGETGFSYEQYFGPGTRLTVT.

The count of this clone is one. The genes are TRBV7-2 and TRBJ1-2; D unresolved. From germline, CDR1 is SGHTA and CDR2 FQGNSA. CDR3 length equals 15 residues. Trimming removed 5 bases at V and 3 bases at J, with 16 bases between. CDR3 amino acids: CASSKNPVRDYGYTF. CDR3 bases: TGTGCCAGCAGCAAAAACCCGGTTCGGGACTATGGCTACACCTTC.

This sequence joins TRBV4-3 and TRBJ2-7; TRBD1 aligns across 8 bases. V was clipped by 4 bases and J by 3 bases; unmatched bases: 2. CDR3 length: 13 residues. From germline, CDR1 is LGHNA and CDR2 YSLEER. The CDR3 reads CASSPGQDYEQYF. The CDR3 nucleotides are TGCGCCAGCAGCCCGGGACAGGACTACGAGCAGTACTTC.

V is TRBV9 and J is TRBJ1-1, with D possibly being TRBD1 (6 bases). Germline CDR1 and CDR2: SGDLS and YYNGEE. V lost 10 bases to trimming and J lost 3 bases, with 13 bases between them. This CDR3 has 12 amino acids. The chain's CDR3 is CASRGRDTEAFF. The CDR3 DNA reads as TGTGCCTCCCGGGGGCGAGACACTGAAGCTTTCTTT.

The rearrangement links TRBV27 to TRBJ1-5; TRBD1 matches at 10 bases. With 4 bases clipped from V and 1 base from J, the junction kept 28 bases outside the gene matches. The CDR3 runs 24 residues. CDR1 is MNHEY and CDR2 is SMNVEV in the germline V gene (reference sequence). CDR3 amino acids: CASSSYTTSLKGTGVGLSNQPQHF. The CDR3 DNA follows: TGTGCCAGCAGTTCCTACACCACGTCTCTAAAAGGGACAGGGGTAGGGTTGAGCAATCAGCCCCAGCATTTT.

This clone occurred a few times. This rearrangement joins TRBV4-1 to TRBJ2-7; 11 bases agree with TRBD2. V shed 3 bases, J shed 1 base, and the junction held 2 bases outside the gene matches. This CDR3 has 15 amino acids. Germline V lookup: CDR1 MGHRA, CDR2 YSYEKL. CDR3 amino acids: CASSQGLAASYEQYF. The CDR3, as DNA: TGCGCCAGCAGCCAGGGACTAGCGGCTTCCTACGAGCAGTACTTC.

The V and J genes are TRBV15 and TRBJ1-5; 8 bases are a match to TRBD1. This CDR3 spans 17 amino acids. The V segment lost 5 bases and the J segment 6 bases; nucleotides outside the gene matches: 15. The germline V gene encodes CDR1 LNHNV and CDR2 YYDKDF (reference sequence). This chain's CDR3 is CATSVRRTGRVFQPQHF. In DNA form, the CDR3 reads TGTGCCACCAGCGTGAGAAGGACAGGGCGAGTCTTTCAGCCCCAGCATTTT.

This chain joins TRBV29-1 and TRBJ2-1; D ambiguous. Trimming removed 7 bases from V and 4 bases from J, with 17 bases in between. Looked up from germline, CDR1 is SQVTM and CDR2 is ANQGSEA. The length of the CDR3 is 14 residues. CDR3 coding DNA: TGCAGCGCTTCTCTTCCCATTTCTTACAATGAGCAGTTCTTC. This encodes CSASLPISYNEQFF.

The V gene is TRBV15, the J gene TRBJ2-7; 8 positions agree with TRBD1. Germline lookup yields CDR1 LNHNV and CDR2 YYDKDF (reference sequence). Losses at the gene ends were 5 bases for V and 2 bases for J; bases not matched to a gene: 2. This CDR3 has 13 residues. The CDR3 coding sequence is TGTGCCACCAGCCGACAGGGGCCCTACGAGCAGTACTTC. Translated, it gives CATSRQGPYEQYF.

The rearrangement joins TRBV15 to TRBJ2-3, with 7 bases that match TRBD1. This CDR3 contains 16 residues. The trim removed 5 bases at V and 0 bases at J, leaving 8 bases unmatched. CDR1 is LNHNV, CDR2 YYDKDF, per germline (reference sequence). The CDR3 region has the DNA TGTGCCACCAGCGGACCGACAGGGCCTAGCACAGATACGCAGTATTTT. Protein sequence: CATSGPTGPSTDTQYF.

This clone has only a few counts. This rearrangement joins TRBV14 to TRBJ2-7; 10 bases align to TRBD2. In germline, CDR1 is SGHDN, CDR2 FVKESK. J gave up 2 bases and V 2 bases, and 9 bases lay outside the gene matches. This CDR3 region has 17 residues. CDR3 nucleotide sequence: TGTGCCAGCAGCCAAACCCTCGGTCTAGCGGGAGCCTACGAGCAGTACTTC. Its translation: CASSQTLGLAGAYEQYF. Based on the CDR3 plus reference TRBV14 and TRBJ2-7, the full variable domain is EAGVTQFPSHSVIEKGQTVTLRCDPISGHDNLYWYRRVMGKEIKFLLHFVKESKQDESGMPNNRFLAERTGGTYSTLKVQPAELEDSGVYFCASSQTLGLAGAYEQYFGPGTRLTVT.

The chain links TRBV15 to TRBJ1-5; 11 bases are a match to TRBD1. This CDR3 has 16 amino acids. Germline assignment: CDR1 LNHNV and CDR2 YYDKDF (reference sequence). Losses at the gene ends were 1 base for V and 6 bases for J; bases not matched to a gene: 5. The CDR3 DNA sequence: TGTGCCACCAGCAGAGGGACAGGGGGCGAGGGTCAGCCCCAGCATTTT. It specifies CATSRGTGGEGQPQHF.

V and J are TRBV6-1 and TRBJ2-7, with 9 bases matching TRBD1. With 9 bases clipped from V and 2 bases from J, the junction kept 5 bases outside the gene matches. Germline V lookup: CDR1 MNHNS, CDR2 SASEGT. This CDR3 has 13 amino acids. The CDR3 coding sequence is TGTGCCAGTACCCGGACAGGGGCCTACGAGCAGTACTTC. Translation gives CASTRTGAYEQYF.

This clone was detected only a few times. The rearrangement uses TRBV11-3 and TRBJ2-2; D is unclear. Trimming pared 2 bases from V and 1 base from J, leaving 14 bases between. CDR1 and CDR2 from the germline V gene are SGHNT and YENEEA. There are 17 residues in the CDR3. DNA of the CDR3: TGTGCCAGCAGCTTATCGGCGCGGTACGGGAACACCGGGGAGCTGTTTTTT. Residues: CASSLSARYGNTGELFF.

This clone appeared a few times. The junction departs from germline at one end; a sequencing error may be responsible. The chain employs TRBV2 and TRBJ1-2, with D possibly being TRBD1 (6 bases). Germline loops: CDR1 SNHLY, CDR2 FYNNEI. This CDR3 is 13 amino acids long. For the CDR3, the DNA is TGTGCCAGCAGTGAAGAGGTGTCGACAGGATTCCTATTC. The encoded protein is CASSEEVSTGFLF.

This chain connects TRBV19 to TRBJ1-1, with D uncertain. The CDR3 is 16 residues long. Deletions cut 4 bases from V and 1 base from J, with 16 bases between. Germline loops: CDR1 LNHDA, CDR2 SQIVND (reference sequence). As DNA, the CDR3 is TGTGCCAGTAGTAGGCCGAAGGGAGGGCAGAACACTGAAGCTTTCTTT. Protein sequence: CASSRPKGGQNTEAFF. The whole variable domain, remainder taken from reference TRBV19 and TRBJ1-1, is DGGITQSPKYLFRKEGQNVTLSCEQNLNHDAMYWYRQDPGQGLRLIYYSQIVNDFQKGDIAEGYSVSREKKESFPLTVTSAQKNPTAFYLCASSRPKGGQNTEAFFGQGTRLTVV.

This chain joins TRBV18 and TRBJ2-1; maybe TRBD1 (6 bases). Deletions cut 3 bases from V and 5 bases from J, with 8 bases between. From germline, CDR1 is KGHSH and CDR2 LQKENI. The CDR3 runs 13 residues. CDR3 nucleotides: TGTGCCAGCTCACCGGGACACAACAATGAGCAGTTCTTC. Its protein product is CASSPGHNNEQFF.

This clone was counted a single time. The rearrangement joins TRBV6-5 to TRBJ2-7; D perhaps matches TRBD1 (5 bases). The germline V and J ends were trimmed by 11 bases and 5 bases, with 19 bases remaining between them. The CDR3 has 13 amino acids. Germline V CDR1 and CDR2: MNHEY, SVGAGI. The CDR3 loop is CAVIQAGSHEQYF. CDR3 nucleotide sequence: TGTGCCGTCATACAGGCAGGGTCCCACGAGCAGTACTTC.

The chain employs TRBV28 and TRBJ1-1; possibly TRBD1 for D (6 bases). The V and J ends lost 5 bases and 1 base respectively, with 14 bases between them. The length of the CDR3 is 15 residues. Germline V CDR1 and CDR2: MDHEN, SYDVKM. The CDR3: CASSPPDRQNTEAFF. The DNA for the CDR3 is TGTGCCAGCAGTCCCCCCGACAGGCAGAACACTGAAGCTTTCTTT.